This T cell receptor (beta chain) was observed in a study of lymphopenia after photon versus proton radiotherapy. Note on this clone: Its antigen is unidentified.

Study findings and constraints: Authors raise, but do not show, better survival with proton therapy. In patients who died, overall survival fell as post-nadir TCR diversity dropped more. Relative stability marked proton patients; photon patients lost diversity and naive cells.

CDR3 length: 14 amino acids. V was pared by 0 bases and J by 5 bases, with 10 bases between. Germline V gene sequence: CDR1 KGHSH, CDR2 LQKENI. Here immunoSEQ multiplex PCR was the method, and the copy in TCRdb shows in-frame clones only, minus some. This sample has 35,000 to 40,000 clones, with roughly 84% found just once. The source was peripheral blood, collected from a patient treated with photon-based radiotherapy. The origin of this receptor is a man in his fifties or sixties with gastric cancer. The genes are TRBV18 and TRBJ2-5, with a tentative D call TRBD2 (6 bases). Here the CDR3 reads CASSPPGGSETQYF. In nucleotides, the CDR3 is TGTGCCAGCTCACCACCGGGGGGAAGTGAGACCCAGTACTTC.